One sample yielded the 25 T cell receptor beta chains listed below, sequenced in a study of blood T cell repertoires in COVID-19. Method: immunoSEQ multiplex PCR; TCRdb's copy keeps in-frame clones and lacks some. The sample carries about 370,000 clones, 85% to 90% recorded once. Sequenced input: PBMCs or T cells enriched from blood (not recorded which). These receptor sequences come from a man younger than 35 who had recovered from COVID-19.

The V call is TRBV6-2 or TRBV6-3, the J call TRBJ2-7; TRBD1 matches 8 bases. V trimming: 5 bases; J trimming: 2 bases; junction bases outside the gene matches: 5. The germline V gene has CDR1 MNHEY and CDR2 SVGEGT. The CDR3 totals 14 residues. In nucleotides, the CDR3 is TGTGCCAGCAGTCTGACAGGGGCGCCCTACGAGCAGTACTTC. Its translation is CASSLTGAPYEQYF.

This chain joins TRBV6-5 and TRBJ1-1; 10 nucleotides line up with TRBD1. The V gene end was trimmed by 5 bases and the J gene end by 4 bases; junction bases not matched to a gene: 7. The CDR3 totals 15 residues. Germline assignment: CDR1 MNHEY and CDR2 SVGAGI. The CDR3 DNA follows: TGTGCCAGCAGTCGACGACAGGGGGCGTCCACTGAAGCTTTCTTT. Translation gives CASSRRQGASTEAFF.

CDR3 sequence reads: CASSFLAGGRADTQYF. CDR3 nucleotide sequence: TGTGCCAGCAGCTTCTTGGCGGGAGGTCGGGCAGATACGCAGTATTTT. V usage is TRBV7-2 and J usage is TRBJ2-3; 8 bases match TRBD2. The CDR3 runs to 16 residues. Germline CDR1 SGHTA, CDR2 FQGNSA. Germline trimming cut 3 bases from V and 4 bases from J; bases unmatched to any gene: 9.

J is TRBJ1-6 and V is TRBV3-1 (or the pseudogene TRBV3-2), with D possibly TRBD1 on 6 matching bases. Germline CDR1 LGHDT, CDR2 YNNKEL (reference sequence). Deletions cut 4 bases from V and 8 bases from J, with 18 bases between. This CDR3 has 16 residues. The CDR3 coding sequence is TGTGCCAGCAGCCGGGTGGTACAGGGAGGGTATTCACCCCTCCACTTT. Protein: CASSRVVQGGYSPLHF.

The V call is TRBV6-2 or TRBV6-3, the J call TRBJ2-7; tentatively, D is TRBD2 (6 bases). Germline CDR1 MNHEY, CDR2 SVGEGT. Trimming pared 2 bases from V and 2 bases from J, leaving 7 bases between. The CDR3 spans 13 residues. CDR3 in amino acids: CASSYAGTYEQYF. CDR3 coding DNA: TGTGCCAGCAGTTACGCGGGGACCTACGAGCAGTACTTC.

The CDR3 coding sequence is TGTGCCAGCAGCGGTAGACAGGGGTTGAGTACCATATATTTT. As protein: CASSGRQGLSTIYF. The chain combines TRBV9 with TRBJ1-3; TRBD1 matches 8 bases. Unmatched junction bases numbered 9, after V lost 3 bases and J lost 10 bases. Germline V lookup: CDR1 SGDLS, CDR2 YYNGEE. The CDR3 is 14 amino acids.

The V call is TRBV29-1, the J call TRBJ2-5; TRBD1 matches 7 bases. Germline CDR1 is SQVTM and CDR2 is ANQGSEA. This CDR3 is built from 14 residues. V lost 1 base to trimming and J lost 5 bases; unmatched junction nucleotides: 7. The CDR3 nucleotides read TGCAGCGTTGAAGTAGGGGGCCCTGGGGAGACCCAGTACTTC. Protein sequence: CSVEVGGPGETQYF.

The chain carries TRBV13 and TRBJ1-4; D may be TRBD1 (5 bases). The germline CDR1 and CDR2 sequences are PRHDT and FYEKMQ (reference sequence). This CDR3 has 15 amino acids. V lost 0 bases to trimming and J lost 5 bases, with 10 bases between them. CDR3 DNA sequence: TGTGCCAGCAGCTTAGGCCGGGCAGGGAATGAAAAACTGTTTTTT. Translated, it gives CASSLGRAGNEKLFF.

The V gene is TRBV3-1 (or the pseudogene TRBV3-2), the J gene TRBJ2-5; TRBD1 matches 12 bases. V lost 5 bases, J lost 5 bases, and 6 bases stayed unmatched. The CDR3 contains 15 residues. Germline V gene sequence: CDR1 LGHDT, CDR2 YNNKEL (reference sequence). The CDR3 protein is CASSAGTGGWETQYF. The DNA of the CDR3 is TGTGCCAGCAGCGCCGGGACAGGGGGCTGGGAGACCCAGTACTTC.

As DNA, the CDR3 is TGTGCCAGCAGCTCACTTGGAGCGGGGCTAGCCAAAAACATTCAGTACTTC. It yields the protein CASSSLGAGLAKNIQYF. J is TRBJ2-4 and V is TRBV11-2, with 7 bases fitting TRBD2. Germline V gives CDR1 SGHAT, CDR2 FQNNGV. The CDR3 runs to 17 residues. Losses at the gene ends were 4 bases for V and 0 bases for J; bases not matched to a gene: 9.

The chain recombines TRBV7-2 with TRBJ1-3; D gene uncertain. Germline V CDR1 and CDR2: SGHTA, FQGNSA. V lost 0 bases to trimming and J lost 8 bases, with 8 bases between them. The CDR3 contains 13 residues. Here the CDR3 reads CASSLALLYTIYF. The CDR3 DNA follows: TGTGCCAGCAGCTTAGCTCTTCTATACACCATATATTTT.

The CDR3 region has the DNA TGTGCCAGCAGCTTAGGACAGGGGTCGAACACCGGGGAGCTGTTTTTT. It specifies CASSLGQGSNTGELFF. The chain couples TRBV11-1 to TRBJ2-2, with 8 bases that match TRBD1. Germline loops: CDR1 SGHAT, CDR2 FQDESV (reference sequence). The CDR3 consists of 16 residues. Losses at the gene ends were 1 base for V and 0 bases for J; bases not matched to a gene: 1. The full variable domain, in which reference TRBV11-1 and TRBJ2-2 provide the parts outside the CDR3, is EAEVAQSPRYKITEKSQAVAFWCDPISGHATLYWYRQILGQGPELLVQFQDESVVDDSQLPKDRFSAERLKGVDSTLKIQPAELGDSAMYLCASSLGQGSNTGELFFGEGSRLTVL.

The CDR3 spells CASIPRTGSVETQYF. CDR3 nucleotide sequence: TGTGCCAGCATTCCCAGGACAGGATCTGTGGAGACCCAGTACTTC. The chain recombines TRBV2 with TRBJ2-5; the match to TRBD1 covers 7 bases. This CDR3 is 15 amino acids long. Germline CDR1 reads SNHLY; CDR2 reads FYNNEI. Trimming at V came to 7 bases and at J to 5 bases, leaving 13 bases not matched to a gene.

The genes are TRBV7-8 and TRBJ1-2; 8 positions match TRBD1. V was clipped by 5 bases and J by 2 bases; unmatched bases: 4. CDR1 is SGHVS and CDR2 is FQNEAQ in the germline V gene. There are 14 residues in the CDR3. CDR3 loop: CASSNRDRNYGYTF. As DNA, the CDR3 is TGTGCCAGCAGCAACCGGGACAGGAACTATGGCTACACCTTC.

Turning to this clone: This CDR3 is missing its conserved last phenylalanine or tryptophan, likely due to a read error. The DNA is omitted, as the CDR3 cannot be located on it reliably, and the CDR3 follows TCRdb's listing. The chain employs TRBV7-9 and TRBJ2-7; the table calls TRBD1, which could not be checked here. 11 amino acids form the CDR3, both terminal residues included. CDR1 and CDR2 from the germline V gene are SEHNR and FQNEAQ (reference sequence). The CDR3 sequence: CASSLEQGAPS.

The chain employs TRBV11-1 and TRBJ2-4; D is unclear. The V end lost 1 base, the J end lost 0 bases, and 7 bases lay between the germline ends. The CDR3 consists of 15 residues. CDR1 is SGHAT and CDR2 is FQDESV in the germline V gene (reference sequence). CDR3 amino acids: CASSLGSVAKNIQYF. CDR3 DNA: TGTGCCAGCAGCTTAGGTTCTGTAGCCAAAAACATTCAGTACTTC.

Only one count was recorded for this clone. The chain carries TRBV6-4 and TRBJ1-2, with 7 nucleotides matching TRBD1. Germline CDR1 reads MRHNA; CDR2 reads SNTAGT. This CDR3 is built from 15 residues. Unmatched junction bases numbered 12, after V lost 8 bases and J lost 3 bases. The CDR3 here is CASRRFQTGDYGYTF. In DNA form, the CDR3 reads TGTGCCAGCCGAAGGTTTCAAACAGGGGACTATGGCTACACCTTC.

This chain connects TRBV7-9 to TRBJ2-4; D remains unclear. CDR3 length equals 12 residues. Looked up from germline, CDR1 is SEHNR and CDR2 is FQNEAQ (reference sequence). V gave up 8 bases and J gave up 8 bases, with 13 bases separating them. CDR3 sequence: CASSSPVDIQYF. In nucleotides, the CDR3 is TGTGCCAGCTCCTCCCCTGTTGACATTCAGTACTTC.

The chain links TRBV12-5 to TRBJ1-1; D remains ambiguous. The CDR3 covers 13 residues. The germline CDR1 and CDR2 sequences are LGHNT and FRNRAP. V lost 7 bases to trimming and J lost 3 bases, with 12 bases between them. CDR3 loop: CASAGRADTEAFF. The CDR3 DNA reads TGTGCTAGTGCCGGGAGGGCAGACACTGAAGCTTTCTTT.

The CDR3 DNA is TGTGCCAGCAGCCCTCCCAGGGGCATGGACACCGGGGAGCTGTTTTTT. Translated, it gives CASSPPRGMDTGELFF. V gene TRBV5-4 combines with J gene TRBJ2-2; D is perhaps TRBD1 (6 bases). V lost 4 bases, J lost 3 bases, and 16 bases lay in between. In germline, CDR1 is SGHNT, CDR2 YYREEE (reference sequence). This CDR3 comprises 16 residues.

This clone has just a few counts. The V and J genes are TRBV5-1 and TRBJ2-7; D may be TRBD1 (6 bases). The CDR3 loop spans 15 amino acids. The germline gives CDR1 SGHRS, CDR2 YFSETQ. V was shortened by 0 bases and J by 5 bases, with 15 bases between the two germline ends. Here the CDR3 DNA reads TGCGCCAGCAGCTTGGCCCCAGGGGCGCGGGACGAGCAGTACTTC. Its translation: CASSLAPGARDEQYF.

This clone was seen a single time. The chain carries TRBV9 and TRBJ2-1; 10 bases are shared with TRBD2. Per germline, CDR1 SGDLS and CDR2 YYNGEE. Trimming at V came to 2 bases and at J to 0 bases, leaving 20 bases not matched to a gene. The CDR3 loop spans 22 amino acids. The chain's CDR3 is CASSVLRSASGRDGSSYNEQFF. The CDR3 DNA reads as TGTGCCAGCAGCGTTTTGCGGTCCGCCAGCGGGAGGGACGGGAGCTCCTACAATGAGCAGTTCTTC.

The chain is built from TRBV7-2 and TRBJ1-1, with D unresolved. Per the germline V gene, CDR1 is SGHTA and CDR2 is FQGNSA. The CDR3 runs to 13 residues. Trimming stripped 4 bases from V and 3 bases from J, with 9 bases between. The CDR3 DNA sequence: TGTGCCAGCAGCTCCACAATCTACACTGAAGCTTTCTTT. It specifies CASSSTIYTEAFF.

This rearrangement joins TRBV7-2 to TRBJ1-5, with D unclear. The V end lost 3 bases, the J end lost 5 bases, and 17 bases lay between the germline ends. The CDR3 loop spans 16 amino acids. Germline assignment: CDR1 SGHTA and CDR2 FQGNSA. CDR3 DNA: TGTGCCAGCAGCTTTAGCGTGTCTGACATCTATCAGCCCCAGCATTTT. It is translated as CASSFSVSDIYQPQHF. The whole variable domain, filled in from reference TRBV7-2 and TRBJ1-5, reads GAGVSQSPSNKVTEKGKDVELRCDPISGHTALYWYRQSLGQGLEFLIYFQGNSAPDKSGLPSDRFSAERTGGSVSTLTIQRTQQEDSAVYLCASSFSVSDIYQPQHFGDGTRLSIL.

J is TRBJ1-1 and V is TRBV5-1; D not certain. Trimming stripped 0 bases from V and 5 bases from J, with 8 bases between. The V gene's germline CDR1 is SGHRS and CDR2 YFSETQ. The CDR3 spans 13 residues. The CDR3 sequence: CASSLGVRTEAFF. The CDR3 DNA sequence: TGCGCCAGCAGCTTGGGCGTTAGAACTGAAGCTTTCTTT.